This T cell receptor (beta chain) was profiled in a study of blood T cell repertoires in COVID-19. Study-wide background: COVID-19 samples, acute and convalescent, were from the United States, Italy and Spain. The cDNA or gDNA used as material had been derived from T cells, B-cell-depleted T cells, or PBMCs.

In germline, CDR1 is SGHNT, CDR2 YYREEE (reference sequence). V lost 7 bases to trimming and J lost 4 bases; unmatched junction nucleotides: 13. This CDR3 has 15 residues. As processed by the authors: It was from reference gene primer amplification that nucleated cell counts were estimated. Here immunoSEQ multiplex PCR was the method, and the copy in TCRdb shows in-frame clones only, minus some. V, J and clone size are those of that table, while D and trimming were read from the DNA. The repertoire consists of about 300,000 clones, with more than 70% occurring once and the leading ten covering just under 7%.

This sequence joins TRBV5-4 and TRBJ2-7, with 8 nucleotides matching TRBD1. The clonotype comes from a woman aged 30 to 39 who had recovered from COVID-19. Sequencing was carried out using peripheral blood. The CDR3 loop reads CASGGTGGLTYEQYF. DNA for the CDR3: TGTGCCAGCGGGGGCACAGGGGGATTGACTTACGAGCAGTACTTC.